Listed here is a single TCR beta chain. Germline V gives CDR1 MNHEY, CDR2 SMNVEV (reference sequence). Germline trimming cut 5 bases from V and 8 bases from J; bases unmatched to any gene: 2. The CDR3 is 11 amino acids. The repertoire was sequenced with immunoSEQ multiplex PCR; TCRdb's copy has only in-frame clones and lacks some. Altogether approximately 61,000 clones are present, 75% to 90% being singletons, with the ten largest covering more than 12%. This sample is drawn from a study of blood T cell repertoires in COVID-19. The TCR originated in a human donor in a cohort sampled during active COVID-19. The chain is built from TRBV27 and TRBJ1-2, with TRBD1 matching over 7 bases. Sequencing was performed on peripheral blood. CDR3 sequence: CASSPGGGYTF. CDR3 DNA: TGTGCCAGCAGTCCAGGGGGGGGCTACACCTTC.